This T cell receptor (beta chain) was captured in a study of monozygotic twins with inflammatory bowel disease. Study-level findings and limits: In these data, no single strong IBD-associated signal or clonotype received support.

As regards this clonotype: Its antigen is undetermined.

From its re-call of the 5' RACE reads, TCRdb lists each CDR3 protein once, without DNA. The sample table includes 150,000 or so distinct CDR3 sequences. Germline CDR1 and CDR2: SGHTS and YDEGEE. The CDR3 sequence is 14 residues long. The sequence was obtained from a human donor with ulcerative colitis or Crohn's disease, or a healthy co-twin of an affected twin (not recorded which). The material sequenced was blood. V gene TRBV5-8 combines with J gene TRBJ2-7. CDR3 region: CASSLAPGYYEQYF.